The 5 T cell receptor beta chains below were found in one sample sequenced in a study of T-cell memory formation after mild COVID-19. TCRdb reanalysed the 5' RACE reads using MiXCR and keeps one entry per CDR3 protein. The sample includes around 390,000 distinct CDR3 sequences, 16% of them seen just once. The material sequenced was PBMCs or a T cell subset sorted from them (not recorded which). The receptors stem from a man younger than 30 who had mild COVID-19 (a few samples of this study predate the infection). Cell type and time point are not known.

CDR3 sequence reads: CASSLVWQATMYQETQYF. For the CDR3, the DNA is TGTGCCAGCAGCTTAGTATGGCAGGCGACGATGTACCAAGAGACCCAGTACTTC. The chain uses TRBV7-2 and TRBJ2-5; D not certain. The CDR3 contains 18 residues. The V and J ends lost 1 base and 0 bases respectively, with 18 bases between them. Germline V gene sequence: CDR1 SGHTA, CDR2 FQGNSA.

This clonotype was counted a few times. This chain uses TRBV4-1 with TRBJ1-1; 7 positions agree with TRBD1. The CDR3 consists of 14 residues. J gave up 5 bases and V 4 bases, and 7 bases lay outside the gene matches. Germline V gene sequence: CDR1 MGHRA, CDR2 YSYEKL. The CDR3 DNA is TGCGCCAGCAGCCTAGGACAGGTAAAAACTGAAGCTTTCTTT. This gives the protein CASSLGQVKTEAFF.

The rearrangement links TRBV11-2 to TRBJ1-2; D not resolved. The germline V gene has CDR1 SGHAT and CDR2 FQNNGV. V was pared by 5 bases and J by 5 bases, with 15 bases between. This CDR3 has 14 residues. The CDR3 loop reads CASSIVSFPYGYTF. In nucleotides, the CDR3 is TGTGCCAGCAGCATCGTCTCATTCCCTTATGGCTACACCTTC.

The chain uses TRBV4-3 and TRBJ2-1, with TRBD2 matching over 7 bases. This CDR3 comprises 16 residues. V dropped 5 bases and J dropped 0; count of bases not matched to a gene: 7. Germline V CDR1 and CDR2: LGHNA, YSLEER. The CDR3 reads CASSVSRGSSYNEQFF. CDR3 DNA: TGCGCCAGCAGCGTATCGCGGGGGAGCTCCTACAATGAGCAGTTCTTC.

The rearrangement joins TRBV7-2 to TRBJ2-3; weak D call: TRBD2 (5 bases). The CDR3 length is 14 residues. Trimming took off 3 bases at V and 6 bases at J, with 13 bases between the two ends. Germline CDR1 reads SGHTA; CDR2 reads FQGNSA. The CDR3 spells CASSFLSGVDTQYF. Written as DNA, the CDR3 is TGTGCCAGCAGCTTCCTATCCGGGGTGGATACGCAGTATTTT.